The source of this T cell receptor beta chain is a study of T cell clonality in common variable immunodeficiency. The table lists this clone with a few counts. The target antigen is unknown. The observed sequence ends 3 residues before the CDR3 terminus, with the missing tail filled in from the germline J gene. The study, taken as a whole, reports: In common variable immunodeficiency, TCR beta chains reportedly carried fewer deletions and N-nucleotide insertions.

CDR1 and CDR2 from the germline V gene are SGHTA and FQGTGA. V lost 5 bases and J lost 0, with 3 bases in between. The CDR3 is 12 amino acids. TCRdb's table, derived via immunoSEQ multiplex PCR, lists solely in-frame clones and lacks some. Listed for the sample are fewer than 40,000 clones, none seen a single time. This sequence was found in a human donor with common variable immunodeficiency. Sequenced material: peripheral blood mononuclear cells. The chain couples TRBV7-3 to TRBJ2-3; D call uncertain. The chain's CDR3 is CASSLSTDTQYF. The part of the CDR3 DNA that was read is TGTGCCAGCAGCCTGAGCACAGATACG.